Detailed here is one TCR beta chain. Assay used: immunoSEQ multiplex PCR; TCRdb lists only in-frame clones, some missing. The table has tens of thousands of clones, nearly 90% seen once. This sample was included in a study of control samples from healthy donors and cancer patients. The CDR3 has 15 amino acids. Germline V gives CDR1 MNHEY, CDR2 SMNVEV (reference sequence). Trimming stripped 0 bases from V and 3 bases from J, with 9 bases between. The source material was blood. The origin of this receptor is a man over 45 in good health. This sequence joins TRBV27 and TRBJ1-5; D ambiguous. The CDR3 loop is CASSLSNGFNQPQHF. The CDR3 DNA follows: TGTGCCAGCAGTTTATCGAACGGATTCAATCAGCCCCAGCATTTT.